Sequencing of this TCR beta chain was carried out in a study of cytomegalovirus exposure and HLA in healthy donors. Study overall: A preliminary data release comprised around 90 million unique TCRs obtained from HLA-typed donors.

Donors sampled were nominally healthy, though unrecorded immune exposures were likely. Points from the study as a whole: Certain sequence variants were highly shared and formed a cluster, and this cluster was likely a sequencing artifact. Some public TCRs appeared in many individuals, while most sequences were rare.

The primer mix had 60 Vbeta and 13 Jbeta primers. This table comes from immunoSEQ multiplex PCR, and its TCRdb copy is limited to in-frame clones, with some not included. The table records under 150,000 clones, 65% to 80% of them present only once. Worth noting for this clone: Its specificity is unknown.

The germline V gene has CDR1 SGHNT and CDR2 YYREEE (reference sequence). The CDR3 length is 15 residues. The J segment lost 5 bases and the V segment lost 4 bases, leaving 9 bases of the junction unmatched. The V and J genes are TRBV5-4 and TRBJ1-1, with TRBD1 matching over 9 bases. Sequencing was done on a sample of PBMCs. The TCR was taken from a woman between 18 and 29 years old in good health and CMV-seronegative. The CDR3 DNA reads as TGTGCCAGCAGCGATGGACAGGGGCGGAGAACTGAAGCTTTCTTT. Amino acids: CASSDGQGRRTEAFF.